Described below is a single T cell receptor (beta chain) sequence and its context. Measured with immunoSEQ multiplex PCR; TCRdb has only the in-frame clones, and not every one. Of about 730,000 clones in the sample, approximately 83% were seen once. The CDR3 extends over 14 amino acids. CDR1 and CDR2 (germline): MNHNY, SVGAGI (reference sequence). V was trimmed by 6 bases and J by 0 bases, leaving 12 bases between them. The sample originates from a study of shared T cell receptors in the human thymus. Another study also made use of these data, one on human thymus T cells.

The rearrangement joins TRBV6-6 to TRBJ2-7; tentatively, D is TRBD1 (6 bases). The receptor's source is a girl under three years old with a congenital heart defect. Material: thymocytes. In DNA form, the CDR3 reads TGTGCCAGCAGCAGTAGGGGGATCTCCTACGAGCAGTACTTC. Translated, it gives CASSSRGISYEQYF.